The 30 T cell receptor beta chains below come from one sample, sequenced in a study of shared clonotypes between healthy human individuals. Profiling relied on immunoSEQ multiplex PCR, and the TCRdb table lists in-frame clones only, not all of them. The sample holds 980,000 or so clones, about 80% seen once. Input material: memory CD4+ T cells sorted from blood. Described subset: CD45RA-negative fraction. These receptor sequences come from a young man in good health.

Comments on this clone: In the same sample, other DNA sequences code for this CDR3. The J gene is TRBJ2-1, the V gene TRBV18; D is possibly TRBD2 (6 bases). V lost 3 bases to trimming and J lost 5 bases, with 8 bases between them. CDR3 length equals 13 residues. Germline V gene sequence: CDR1 KGHSH, CDR2 LQKENI. CDR3 bases: TGTGCCAGCTCACCCCCTAGCGACAATGAGCAGTTCTTC. This codes for CASSPPSDNEQFF.

The chain uses TRBV7-8 and TRBJ1-4, with D unclear. The germline gives CDR1 SGHVS, CDR2 FQNEAQ. The V and J ends lost 0 bases and 4 bases respectively, with 9 bases between them. This CDR3 comprises 15 residues. CDR3 loop: CASSLAERGNEKLFF. CDR3 nucleotide sequence: TGTGCCAGCAGCTTAGCGGAGCGGGGTAATGAAAAACTGTTTTTT.

This sequence joins TRBV19 and TRBJ1-5, with 8 nucleotides matching TRBD1. V dropped 1 base and J dropped 7; count of bases not matched to a gene: 6. CDR1 is LNHDA, CDR2 SQIVND, per germline (reference sequence). The CDR3 covers 15 residues. Here the CDR3 reads CASSIGTGKSQPQHF. The DNA for the CDR3 is TGTGCCAGTAGTATAGGGACAGGGAAATCCCAGCCCCAGCATTTT.

The chain links TRBV28 to TRBJ2-5, with D possibly being TRBD2 (6 bases). CDR3 length: 17 residues. CDR1 MDHEN and CDR2 SYDVKM come from the germline V gene. Between the trimmed V and J ends, which lost 1 base and 5 bases, there was a span of 20 bases. Here the CDR3 reads CASSLSPWRGNGETQYF. The DNA of the CDR3 is TGTGCCAGCAGTTTATCGCCCTGGAGGGGAAATGGGGAGACCCAGTACTTC.

The chain is built from TRBV7-3 and TRBJ2-3, with unresolved D. Germline CDR1 SGHTA, CDR2 FQGTGA. This CDR3 has 14 amino acids. The V gene lost 5 bases and the J gene lost 7 bases, with 16 bases spanning the gap. CDR3 coding DNA: TGTGCCAGCAGCCTTGGACCCTCTGGGTATACGCAGTATTTT. As protein: CASSLGPSGYTQYF. Full variable domain (missing parts from reference TRBV7-3 and TRBJ2-3): GAGVSQTPSNKVTEKGKYVELRCDPISGHTALYWYRQSLGQGPEFLIYFQGTGAADDSGLPNDRFFAVRPEGSVSTLKIQRTERGDSAVYLCASSLGPSGYTQYFGPGTRLTVL.

This chain connects TRBV2 to TRBJ1-1; perhaps TRBD1 as D (5 bases). Deletions cut 5 bases from V and 2 bases from J, with 21 bases between. The CDR3 is 17 residues long. The V gene's germline CDR1 is SNHLY and CDR2 FYNNEI. The CDR3 DNA follows: TGTGCCAGCAGTTTGTGGGGAAGGACAAGTTCAAACACTGAAGCTTTCTTT. Amino acid sequence: CASSLWGRTSSNTEAFF.

About this clone itself: At the DNA level, this CDR3 is encoded by other sequences in the same sample as well. V is TRBV10-2 and J is TRBJ1-5; TRBD1 aligns across 9 bases. Germline CDR1 and CDR2: WSHSY and SAAADI. Trimming cost V 2 bases and J 6 bases; bases outside gene matches: 2. The length of the CDR3 is 14 residues. In DNA form, the CDR3 reads TGCGCCAGCAGTGAGACAGGGGGCGGTCAGCCCCAGCATTTT. Translating it yields CASSETGGGQPQHF.

This chain links TRBV13 with TRBJ2-1; 13 bases align to TRBD2. Trimming took 5 bases from V and 8 from J; bases not matched to a gene: 6. This CDR3 is 15 amino acids long. The germline V gene encodes CDR1 PRHDT and CDR2 FYEKMQ (reference sequence). The CDR3 DNA is TGTGCCAGCAGCCAAAGGACTAGCGGGAGTGATGAGCAGTTCTTC. This translates into CASSQRTSGSDEQFF.

The gene calls are TRBV30 and TRBJ2-2; TRBD1 aligns across 9 bases. V lost 2 bases, J lost 6 bases, and 10 bases stayed unmatched. Germline CDR1 GTSNPN, CDR2 SVGIG (reference sequence). The CDR3 length is 16 residues. The CDR3 reads CAWSRTGQGFPGELFF. The DNA for the CDR3 is TGTGCCTGGAGTAGAACCGGACAGGGGTTTCCCGGGGAGCTGTTTTTT.

Details on this clone: The sample carries other DNA sequences with the same CDR3. The rearrangement uses TRBV7-2 and TRBJ2-5; TRBD1 might be the D (6 bases). CDR3 length equals 14 residues. Trimming cost V 1 base and J 5 bases, with 11 bases left between them. The germline V gene encodes CDR1 SGHTA and CDR2 FQGNSA. This CDR3 is CASSLVVGGETQYF. In nucleotides, the CDR3 is TGTGCCAGCAGCTTAGTGGTAGGGGGTGAGACCCAGTACTTC.

The V call is TRBV28, the J call TRBJ1-2; no definite D call. Trimming removed 4 bases at V and 6 bases at J, with 12 bases between. This CDR3 has 13 residues. Germline CDR1 reads MDHEN; CDR2 reads SYDVKM. The CDR3 region is CASSYRGPDGYTF. Here the CDR3 DNA reads TGTGCCAGCAGTTATCGGGGTCCGGATGGCTACACCTTC.

This chain connects TRBV5-4 to TRBJ2-7; tentative D call: TRBD2 (7 bases). CDR3 length: 14 residues. Between the trimmed V and J ends, which lost 4 bases and 4 bases, there was a span of 15 bases. Germline assignment: CDR1 SGHNT and CDR2 YYREEE (reference sequence). The CDR3 bases are TGTGCCAGCAGCCCCACGGGGGGCAGGTACGAGCAGTACTTC. This sequence encodes CASSPTGGRYEQYF.

The rearrangement links TRBV4-1 to TRBJ1-5; 8 bases are a match to TRBD1. The germline gives CDR1 MGHRA, CDR2 YSYEKL. Losses at the gene ends were 4 bases for V and 1 base for J; bases not matched to a gene: 12. The CDR3 extends over 18 amino acids. For the CDR3, the DNA is TGCGCCAGCAGCCCAGTTCGTATGGGACAGGCAAGCAATCAGCCCCAGCATTTT. Its translation: CASSPVRMGQASNQPQHF.

Only one count was recorded for this clone. The chain has TRBV7-8 and TRBJ1-1; D remains ambiguous. The V gene's germline CDR1 is SGHVS and CDR2 FQNEAQ. This CDR3 is 12 amino acids long. Trimming shortened V by 5 bases and J by 4 bases, and 8 bases separated the two germline ends. The CDR3 spells CASSHGPTEAFF. CDR3 nucleotides: TGTGCCAGCAGCCACGGCCCCACTGAAGCTTTCTTT.

J is TRBJ2-3 and V is TRBV10-1; D not resolved. V was trimmed by 7 bases and J by 0 bases, leaving 14 bases between them. The CDR3 is made up of 15 amino acids. The germline V gene has CDR1 WNHNN and CDR2 SYGVQD (reference sequence). The CDR3 is CASIIGMASTDTQYF. CDR3 bases: TGCGCCAGCATCATTGGGATGGCCAGCACAGATACGCAGTATTTT.

This clone was detected once. J is TRBJ2-5 and V is TRBV7-8; unclear D gene. The CDR3 is made up of 13 amino acids. CDR1 is SGHVS and CDR2 is FQNEAQ in the germline V gene. Between the trimmed V and J ends, which lost 5 bases and 3 bases, there was a span of 10 bases. The CDR3 reads CASSKEQKETQYF. In DNA form, the CDR3 reads TGTGCCAGCAGCAAGGAACAGAAAGAGACCCAGTACTTC.

The chain uses TRBV2 and TRBJ2-3; tentative D call: TRBD1 (6 bases). The CDR3 sequence is 14 residues long. V was clipped by 4 bases and J by 2 bases, with 10 bases between them. CDR1 and CDR2 (germline): SNHLY, FYNNEI. CDR3 amino acids: CASSGQAVTDTQYF. The CDR3 coding sequence is TGTGCCAGCAGTGGACAGGCGGTCACAGATACGCAGTATTTT.

This clone was picked up one time. J is TRBJ1-1 and V is TRBV28; D remains unclear. The CDR3 has 12 amino acids. The V gene's germline CDR1 is MDHEN and CDR2 SYDVKM. The V gene lost 2 bases and the J gene lost 5 bases, with 6 bases spanning the gap. The CDR3 DNA is TGTGCCAGCAGTTTACAGGAGACTGAAGCTTTCTTT. As protein: CASSLQETEAFF.

The rearrangement joins TRBV10-2 to TRBJ2-3, with 7 bases matching TRBD1. With 6 bases clipped from V and 3 bases from J, the junction kept 12 bases outside the gene matches. The CDR3 contains 16 residues. The germline V gene encodes CDR1 WSHSY and CDR2 SAAADI. CDR3 coding DNA: TGCGCCAGCAGAGACAGGGCTAGGGGTCTTACAGATACGCAGTATTTT. Translation gives CASRDRARGLTDTQYF.

The CDR3 here is CASSLAAGPVGGPQHF. The CDR3 nucleotides read TGCGCCAGCAGCTTGGCTGCCGGTCCCGTAGGTGGGCCCCAGCATTTT. The V gene is TRBV5-1, the J gene TRBJ1-5; no clear D. Germline V gene sequence: CDR1 SGHRS, CDR2 YFSETQ. This CDR3 region has 16 residues. Trimming pared 0 bases from V and 9 bases from J, leaving 19 bases between. The variable domain in full, with the rest retrieved from reference TRBV5-1 and TRBJ1-5, is KAGVTQTPRYLIKTRGQQVTLSCSPISGHRSVSWYQQTPGQGLQFLFEYFSETQRNKGNFPGRFSGRQFSNSRSEMNVSTLELGDSALYLCASSLAAGPVGGPQHFGDGTRLSIL.

The chain couples TRBV18 to TRBJ1-1; D gene unclear. The CDR3 loop spans 15 amino acids. Per the germline V gene, CDR1 is KGHSH and CDR2 is LQKENI. V dropped 6 bases and J dropped 5 bases, with 19 bases sitting between them. The CDR3 loop is CASSYHGTSGTEAFF. CDR3 coding DNA: TGTGCCAGCTCGTACCACGGCACCTCAGGAACTGAAGCTTTCTTT.

The chain joins TRBV12-5 to TRBJ2-5, with 11 bases aligning to TRBD2. The J segment lost 3 bases and the V segment lost 1 base, leaving 7 bases of the junction unmatched. CDR1 LGHNT and CDR2 FRNRAP come from the germline V gene. The CDR3 consists of 17 residues. CDR3 sequence (DNA): TGTGCTAGTGGTTTGGCCGGGACTAGCGGATACAAAGAGACCCAGTACTTC. Protein sequence: CASGLAGTSGYKETQYF.

This sequence joins TRBV7-2 and TRBJ2-5; no definite D call. The DNA end is a closer match to TRBJ2-7, so the J assignment may be wrong. In germline, CDR1 is SGHTA, CDR2 FQGNSA. This CDR3 contains 13 residues. The CDR3 nucleotides are TGTGCCAGCAGCTTTAGACCAGCGATCGAGCAGTACTTC. It is translated as CASSFRPAIEQYF.

The chain recombines TRBV2 with TRBJ1-3, with D possibly being TRBD1 (5 bases). The CDR3 covers 15 residues. Germline CDR1 and CDR2: SNHLY and FYNNEI. Trimming took off 3 bases at V and 4 bases at J, with 13 bases between the two ends. The CDR3: CASSEGLRTGNTIYF. DNA of the CDR3: TGTGCCAGCAGTGAGGGACTGAGGACGGGAAACACCATATATTTT.

V gene TRBV6-1 combines with J gene TRBJ2-3; the D gene is possibly TRBD1 (6 bases). The germline V and J ends were trimmed by 5 bases and 3 bases, with 12 bases remaining between them. The CDR3 is 14 amino acids. In germline, CDR1 is MNHNS, CDR2 SASEGT. DNA for the CDR3: TGTGCCAGCAGTAGTTCCGACAGGACAGATACGCAGTATTTT. Protein product: CASSSSDRTDTQYF.

The chain couples TRBV28 to TRBJ1-6, with D possibly being TRBD1 (6 bases). The V and J ends lost 4 bases and 2 bases respectively, with 9 bases between them. Germline values: CDR1 MDHEN, CDR2 SYDVKM. The CDR3 covers 15 residues. The CDR3 reads CASSSGTTYNSPLHF. DNA for the CDR3: TGTGCCAGCAGTTCCGGGACAACCTATAATTCACCCCTCCACTTT.

V usage is TRBV15 and J usage is TRBJ1-2; weak D call: TRBD1 (6 bases). The V gene's germline CDR1 is LNHNV and CDR2 YYDKDF (reference sequence). Between the trimmed V and J ends, which lost 0 bases and 5 bases, there was a span of 10 bases. CDR3 length: 14 residues. CDR3 loop: CATSRDGGAYGYTF. DNA of the CDR3: TGTGCCACCAGCAGAGATGGGGGGGCATATGGCTACACCTTC.

This sequence joins TRBV28 and TRBJ1-2; 10 bases align to TRBD1. Germline lookup yields CDR1 MDHEN and CDR2 SYDVKM. Germline trimming cut 4 bases from V and 8 bases from J; bases unmatched to any gene: 19. The CDR3 loop spans 18 amino acids. For the CDR3, the DNA is TGTGCCAGCAGTTCGACTTCGACAGGGGGCGCGGTGAATGAAGGCTACACCTTC. Its translation is CASSSTSTGGAVNEGYTF.

This clone was seen many times. The chain joins TRBV30 to TRBJ2-3, with D perhaps given as TRBD1 or TRBD2 (5 bases each). This CDR3 has 13 residues. Trimming shortened V by 0 bases and J by 6 bases, and 10 bases separated the two germline ends. The V gene's germline CDR1 is GTSNPN and CDR2 SVGIG (reference sequence). The CDR3 sequence is CAWSVRGRDTQYF. The CDR3 DNA sequence: TGTGCCTGGAGTGTACGGGGCCGGGATACGCAGTATTTT. The whole variable domain, filled in from reference TRBV30 and TRBJ2-3, reads SQTIHQWPATLVQPVGSPLSLECTVEGTSNPNLYWYRQAAGRGLQLLFYSVGIGQISSEVPQNLSASRPQDRQFILSSKKLLLSDSGFYLCAWSVRGRDTQYFGPGTRLTVL.

The rearrangement links TRBV2 to TRBJ2-5; the match to TRBD2 covers 7 bases. The V gene's germline CDR1 is SNHLY and CDR2 FYNNEI. The junction had 13 bases not matched to a gene; V was cut back by 8 bases and J by 4 bases. The CDR3 has 15 residues. CDR3 sequence reads: CASRSSTSEGETQYF. CDR3 sequence (DNA): TGTGCCAGCCGGTCCTCTACTAGCGAAGGAGAGACCCAGTACTTC.